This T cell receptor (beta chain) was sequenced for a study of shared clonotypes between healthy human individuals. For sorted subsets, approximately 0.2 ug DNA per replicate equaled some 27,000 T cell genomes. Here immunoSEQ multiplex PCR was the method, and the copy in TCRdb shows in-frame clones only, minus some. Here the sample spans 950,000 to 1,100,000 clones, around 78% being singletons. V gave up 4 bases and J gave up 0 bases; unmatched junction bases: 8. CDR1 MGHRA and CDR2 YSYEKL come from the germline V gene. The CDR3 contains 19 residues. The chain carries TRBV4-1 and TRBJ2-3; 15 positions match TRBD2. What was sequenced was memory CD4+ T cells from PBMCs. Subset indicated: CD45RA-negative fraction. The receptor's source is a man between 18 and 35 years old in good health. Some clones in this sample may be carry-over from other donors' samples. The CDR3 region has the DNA TGCGCCAGCAGCCCGGGGACTAGCGGGAGGCTTTCTAGCACAGATACGCAGTATTTT. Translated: CASSPGTSGRLSSTDTQYF.